This T cell receptor beta chain was profiled in a study of blood T cell repertoires in COVID-19. TCRdb keeps only in-frame clones here, not all; method: immunoSEQ multiplex PCR. Counted here are over 150,000 clones, just under 85% occurring once; the ten biggest clones make up 25% to 35%. V trimming: 4 bases; J trimming: 8 bases; junction bases outside the gene matches: 5. The CDR3 length is 12 residues. Germline CDR1 SGHDT, CDR2 YYEEEE. This chain uses TRBV5-6 with TRBJ1-2, with 7 bases that match TRBD1. Sequencing was performed on peripheral blood. The TCR originated in a woman aged 60-75 years with acute or convalescent COVID-19. CDR3 residues: CASSDYRGGYTF. CDR3 DNA: TGTGCCAGCAGCGACTACAGGGGAGGCTACACCTTC. The full variable domain, with the rest looked up from reference TRBV5-6 and TRBJ1-2, is DAGVTQSPTHLIKTRGQQVTLRCSPKSGHDTVSWYQQALGQGPQFIFQYYEEEERQRGNFPDRFSGHQFPNYSSELNVNALLLGDSALYLCASSDYRGGYTFGSGTRLTVV.